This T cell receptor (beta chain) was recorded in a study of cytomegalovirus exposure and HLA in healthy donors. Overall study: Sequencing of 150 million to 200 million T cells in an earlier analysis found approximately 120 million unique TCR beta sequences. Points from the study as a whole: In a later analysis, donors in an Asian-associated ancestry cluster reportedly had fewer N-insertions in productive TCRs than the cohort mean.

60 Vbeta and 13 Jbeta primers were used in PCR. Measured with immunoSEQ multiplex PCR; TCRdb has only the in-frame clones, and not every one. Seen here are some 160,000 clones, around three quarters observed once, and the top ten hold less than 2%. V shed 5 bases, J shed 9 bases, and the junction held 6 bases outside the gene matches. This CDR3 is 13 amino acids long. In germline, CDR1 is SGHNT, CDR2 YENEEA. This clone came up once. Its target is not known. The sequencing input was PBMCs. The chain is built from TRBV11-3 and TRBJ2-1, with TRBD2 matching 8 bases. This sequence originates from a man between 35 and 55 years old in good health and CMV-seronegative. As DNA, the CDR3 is TGTGCCAGCAGCAAGACTAGCGCGGGTGAGCAGTTCTTC. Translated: CASSKTSAGEQFF.